The 8 T cell receptor beta chains below were found in one sample sequenced in a study of T cell repertoires in cytomegalovirus infection. Each CDR3 protein gets one entry after TCRdb re-called the reads with MiXCR. The sample carries 150,000 to 200,000 distinct CDR3 sequences, roughly 9% recorded once. Sequencing was performed on PBMCs. These receptors originate from a human donor in good health (CMV status not recorded). Some clones in this sample may be carry-over from other donors' samples.

The chain combines TRBV24-1 with TRBJ1-1; no clear D gene. Germline V gives CDR1 KGHDR, CDR2 SFDVKD. This CDR3 region has 14 residues. The V gene lost 3 bases and the J gene lost 1 base, with 8 bases spanning the gap. This CDR3 reads CATSDRPPNTEAFF. In nucleotides, the CDR3 is TGTGCCACCAGTGATCGCCCACCGAACACTGAAGCTTTCTTT.

The table lists this clonotype with many counts. V gene TRBV19 combines with J gene TRBJ2-1; 15 bases map to TRBD2. Trimming at V came to 3 bases and at J to 7 bases, leaving 7 bases not matched to a gene. Germline values: CDR1 LNHDA, CDR2 SQIVND (reference sequence). CDR3 size: 17 residues. CDR3 residues: CASSILPGTSGRNEQFF. The CDR3 DNA reads as TGTGCCAGTAGTATTTTACCCGGGACTAGCGGGAGGAATGAGCAGTTCTTC. Combining the CDR3 with reference TRBV19 and TRBJ2-1 gives the whole variable domain DGGITQSPKYLFRKEGQNVTLSCEQNLNHDAMYWYRQDPGQGLRLIYYSQIVNDFQKGDIAEGYSVSREKKESFPLTVTSAQKNPTAFYLCASSILPGTSGRNEQFFGPGTRLTVL.

The sample holds many counts of this clonotype. The gene calls are TRBV7-6 and TRBJ2-5; 10 bases map to TRBD1. Per germline, CDR1 SGHVS and CDR2 FNYEAQ. V lost 5 bases, J lost 6 bases, and 3 bases stayed unmatched. This CDR3 region has 13 residues. CDR3 sequence: CASSRDRGKTQYF. The CDR3 DNA reads TGTGCCAGCAGCCGGGACAGGGGAAAGACCCAGTACTTC.

In its sample, this clonotype was seen a few times. The rearrangement uses TRBV4-3 and TRBJ2-2; tentative D call: TRBD1 (5 bases). The CDR3 runs to 16 residues. Germline V CDR1 and CDR2: LGHNA, YSLEER. Trimming took off 0 bases at V and 3 bases at J, with 11 bases between the two ends. CDR3 amino acids: CASSQDGIRDTGELFF. The CDR3 DNA is TGCGCCAGCAGCCAAGATGGGATCAGGGACACCGGGGAGCTGTTTTTT.

This clonotype appeared many times. The rearrangement uses TRBV2 and TRBJ1-5; the D gene is possibly TRBD1 (6 bases). Germline-derived CDR1 and CDR2 are SNHLY and FYNNEI. The CDR3 has 15 residues. V dropped 2 bases and J dropped 7 bases, with 15 bases sitting between them. The CDR3 DNA follows: TGTGCCAGCAGTGAACCCGGGGTGAGGGGGCAGCCCCAGCATTTT. This translates into CASSEPGVRGQPQHF.

This clonotype was found many times. This chain connects TRBV7-9 to TRBJ1-2, with a possible D match to TRBD1 (5 bases). There are 14 residues in the CDR3. Trimming removed 5 bases from V and 3 bases from J, with 13 bases in between. CDR1 SEHNR and CDR2 FQNEAQ come from the germline V gene (reference sequence). In DNA, the CDR3 is TGTGCCAGCAGCCCGGTGGGGGGGGACTATGGCTACACCTTC. Translating gives CASSPVGGDYGYTF. The whole variable domain, remainder taken from reference TRBV7-9 and TRBJ1-2, is DTGVSQNPRHKITKRGQNVTFRCDPISEHNRLYWYRQTLGQGPEFLTYFQNEAQLEKSRLLSDRFSAERPKGSFSTLEIQRTEQGDSAMYLCASSPVGGDYGYTFGSGTRLTVV.

The sample holds many counts of this clonotype. The rearrangement uses TRBV7-2 and TRBJ2-3; D not certain. Deletions cut 7 bases from V and 3 bases from J, with 11 bases between. The length of the CDR3 is 13 residues. Germline V gene lookup returns CDR1 SGHTA and CDR2 FQGNSA. CDR3 DNA: TGTGCCAGCAAACCAGGTGGTACAGATACGCAGTATTTT. As protein: CASKPGGTDTQYF.

The CDR3: CSARNTGTGGTDTQYF. The CDR3 region has the DNA TGCAGTGCTAGAAACACCGGGACAGGCGGCACAGATACGCAGTATTTT. V gene TRBV20-1 combines with J gene TRBJ2-3, with 8 bases identical to TRBD1. Per the germline V gene, CDR1 is DFQATT and CDR2 is SNEGSKA (reference sequence). Trimming cost V 2 bases and J 1 base; bases outside gene matches: 8. This CDR3 has 16 residues.